This T cell receptor beta chain was captured in a study of OX40 agonist ivuxolimab in advanced cancers. Study results and limitations: Clones of CD4+ and CD8+ blood T cells grew by week 6 at doses of 0.1 to 3.0 mg/kg. Partly responding patients at 0.1-3.0 mg/kg showed some of the smallest clonal expansion.

About this clone itself: Its antigen is as yet unknown. This CDR3 is also generated by other DNA sequences in the sample.

Losses at the gene ends were 7 bases for V and 3 bases for J; bases not matched to a gene: 3. This CDR3 is built from 12 residues. Looked up from germline, CDR1 is SQVTM and CDR2 is ANQGSEA. Clones were sequenced by immunoSEQ multiplex PCR, and TCRdb holds only the in-frame ones, with some missing. The sample comprises approximately 70,000 clones, 87% of which are singletons, and approximately 1.3% rests with the top ten. The gene calls are TRBV29-1 and TRBJ2-7; TRBD2 aligns across 10 bases. Sequencing was performed on CD4+ or CD8+ T cells sorted from blood, taken in a trial of the OX40 agonist ivuxolimab. The receptor was isolated from an adult with an advanced solid tumor such as melanoma, head and neck, liver or kidney cancer. CDR3 protein: CSARTSGYEQYF. In DNA form, the CDR3 reads TGCAGCGCCAGGACTAGCGGCTACGAGCAGTACTTC.